The TCR beta chain under discussion was sequenced for a study of T cell responses to AZD1222 COVID-19 vaccine. The study's findings and limits: Spike-specific TCR breadth and depth both grew after two AZD1222 doses. It was only a handful of AZD1222 recipients who were seropositive at baseline.

This clone has just a few counts. Antigen unknown. The table came from immunoSEQ multiplex PCR; TCRdb's copy has only in-frame clones and leaves some out. The table records 66,000 or so clones, 79% of them present only once. The sample was peripheral blood, taken on day 0 of MenACWY control vaccination. This clonotype was sampled from an adult in good health.

In DNA form, the CDR3 reads TGTGCCAGCACGAAACAGGTTAATAGCAATCAGCCCCAGCATTTT. It codes for CASTKQVNSNQPQHF. V gene TRBV21-1 combines with J gene TRBJ1-5; no DNA check was done on the table's D call, TRBD1. TRBV21-1 is a recognized pseudogene. This CDR3 is 15 amino acids long.